The rows below give T cell receptor beta chains drawn from one sample of a study of chemoradiotherapy in HPV16-positive cancers. This table comes from immunoSEQ multiplex PCR, and its TCRdb copy is limited to in-frame clones, with some not included. The table has about 7,000 clones, around 90% seen once. The specimen was tumor tissue, collected from a patient who underwent chemoradiotherapy. Receptors were obtained from a human donor with HPV-associated anogenital cancer. The CDR3 runs from the conserved cysteine through the conserved F or W. A D gene is named only where the DNA matches it firmly. The listing skips clone size in some rows; elsewhere it reads once, few, many or a size class.

J | D | size | V | CDR3 | DNA
TRBJ2-5 | . | . | TRBV6-5 | CASHTGETQYF | TGTGCCAGCCACACGGGGGAGACCCAGTACTTC
TRBJ1-1 | . | . | TRBV5-4 | CASSLSGLNGEAFF | TGTGCCAGCAGCCTATCAGGGTTGAATGGTGAAGCTTTCTTT
TRBJ2-5 | TRBD2 | . | TRBV6-1 | CASSEAGGSRETQYF | TGTGCCAGCAGTGAAGCGGGAGGGAGTAGAGAGACCCAGTACTTC
TRBJ2-6 | . | . | TRBV9 | CASSVASGANVLTF | TGTGCCAGCAGCGTGGCTTCTGGGGCCAACGTCCTGACTTTC
TRBJ2-7 | . | . | TRBV6-1 | CATLNSFDEQYF | TGTGCCACCCTGAATTCTTTCGACGAGCAGTACTTC
TRBJ2-7 | . | once | TRBV6-1 | CASSAHPNSVSSYEQYF | TGTGCCAGCAGTGCACACCCAAATAGCGTTAGCTCCTACGAGCAGTACTTC
TRBJ2-5 | . | . | TRBV18 | CASSPRWGTQETQYF | TGTGCCAGCTCACCACGGTGGGGAACCCAAGAGACCCAGTACTTC
TRBJ1-1 | . | . | TRBV11-2 | CASSLEAGTEAFF | TGTGCCAGCAGCTTAGAGGCAGGGACTGAAGCTTTCTTT
TRBJ2-1 | . | . | TRBV21-1 | CASTLPPWVDEQFF | TGTGCCAGCACCCTACCACCTTGGGTTGATGAGCAGTTCTTC
TRBJ2-1 | TRBD1 | . | TRBV11-2 | CASSLEAGGRGDEQFF | TGTGCCAGCAGCTTAGAGGCAGGGGGCCGTGGGGATGAGCAGTTCTTC
TRBJ2-3 | TRBD2 | . | TRBV2 | CASSERGGSRTDTQYF | TGTGCCAGCAGTGAACGGGGCGGGAGTAGAACAGATACGCAGTATTTT
TRBJ2-7 | TRBD1 | once | TRBV7-2 | CASSRSGTGGSYEQYF | TGTGCCAGCAGCCGGTCCGGGACAGGGGGCTCCTACGAGCAGTACTTC
TRBJ1-4 | TRBD1 | once | TRBV5-8 | CASSTIRWGTENEKLFF | TGTGCCAGCAGCACAATTCGCTGGGGGACAGAAAATGAAAAACTGTTTTTT
TRBJ2-2 | . | few | TRBV5-1 | CASESDGAGTGELFF | TGCGCCAGCGAATCCGACGGGGCCGGCACCGGGGAGCTGTTTTTT
TRBJ2-2 | . | few | TRBV11-3 | CASKGPNTGELFF | TGTGCCAGTAAGGGCCCCAACACCGGGGAGCTGTTTTTT
TRBJ2-7 | . | . | TRBV11-3 | CASSSMAGRDEQYF | TGTGCCAGCAGCTCTATGGCAGGCCGGGACGAGCAGTACTTC
TRBJ1-1 | TRBD1 | . | TRBV10-3 | CAISGSGTAEAFF | TGTGCCATCAGTGGGAGCGGGACAGCTGAAGCTTTCTTT
TRBJ2-1 | . | once | TRBV11-3 | CASSLDQEQFF | TGTGCCAGCAGCTTAGATCAGGAGCAGTTCTTC
TRBJ2-3 | TRBD2 | . | TRBV10-2 | CASSPGRGTDTQYF | TGCGCCAGCAGCCCTGGGAGGGGCACAGATACGCAGTATTTT
TRBJ2-7 | TRBD2 | once | TRBV7-2 | CASSLSGRTYEQYF | TGTGCCAGCAGCTTAAGCGGGAGGACCTACGAGCAGTACTTC
TRBJ1-1 | . | . | TRBV27 | CASTGLGGTEAFF | TGTGCCAGTACCGGTTTGGGGGGCACTGAAGCTTTCTTT
TRBJ2-1 | . | . | TRBV29-1 | CSVGGQGGGGNEQFF | TGCAGCGTTGGAGGTCAGGGGGGAGGGGGTAATGAGCAGTTCTTC
TRBJ1-3 | . | . | TRBV6-5 | CASKRGAGNTIYF | TGTGCCAGCAAGCGAGGGGCTGGAAACACCATATATTTT
TRBJ1-2 | . | . | TRBV4-3 | CASSQDRGANYGYTF | TGCGCCAGCAGCCAAGATCGCGGAGCTAACTATGGCTACACCTTC
TRBJ1-3 | TRBD1 | . | TRBV7-6 | CASSSPTGGDSSGNTIYF | TGTGCCAGCAGCAGTCCGACAGGGGGCGACTCCTCTGGAAACACCATATATTTT
TRBJ2-2 | TRBD2 | . | TRBV5-1 | CASSPDTSGRNTGELFF | TGCGCCAGCAGCCCCGATACTAGCGGGAGAAACACCGGGGAGCTGTTTTTT
TRBJ2-7 | TRBD2 | once | TRBV5-1 | CASSPTLAGENEQYF | TGCGCCAGCAGCCCGACCCTAGCGGGAGAAAACGAGCAGTACTTC
TRBJ2-5 | . | . | TRBV15 | CATSRDLNSQETQYF | TGTGCCACCAGCAGAGATCTAAACAGCCAAGAGACCCAGTACTTC
TRBJ2-1 | TRBD2 | . | TRBV11-2 | CASSFTSVSSYNEQFF | TGTGCCAGCAGCTTTACTAGCGTTAGCTCCTACAATGAGCAGTTCTTC
TRBJ1-5 | . | . | TRBV19 | CASSIGRDQPQHF | TGTGCCAGTAGTATTGGACGAGATCAGCCCCAGCATTTT
TRBJ2-1 | . | . | TRBV6-5 | CASSYSSGASYNEQFF | TGTGCCAGCAGTTACTCGAGCGGCGCCTCCTACAATGAGCAGTTCTTC
TRBJ1-2 | TRBD1 | few | TRBV29-1 | CSVDDRAWGYTF | TGCAGCGTTGATGACAGGGCGTGGGGCTACACCTTC
TRBJ2-2 | TRBD1 | . | TRBV5-1 | CASSSRPSTGSNTGELFF | TGCGCCAGCAGCTCCCGACCCTCGACAGGGTCTAACACCGGGGAGCTGTTTTTT
TRBJ1-5 | . | . | TRBV15 | CATSRDTSGFQPQHF | TGTGCCACCAGCAGAGATACTTCAGGGTTTCAGCCCCAGCATTTT
TRBJ1-2 | . | . | TRBV11-3 | CASSNGRVYGYTF | TGTGCCAGCAGCAACGGACGGGTCTATGGCTACACCTTC
TRBJ2-5 | . | . | TRBV19 | CASSPRVQETQYF | TGTGCCAGTAGTCCAAGGGTTCAAGAGACCCAGTACTTC
TRBJ2-7 | TRBD1 | . | TRBV30 | CAWSAGTGRSEQYF | TGTGCCTGGAGTGCCGGGACAGGGAGGAGTGAGCAGTACTTC
TRBJ2-3 | TRBD1 | . | TRBV29-1 | CSGGTGGGYTQYF | TGCAGCGGCGGGACAGGGGGCGGATATACGCAGTATTTT
TRBJ1-1 | TRBD1 | . | TRBV11-3 | CASSFRGRSNTEAFF | TGTGCCAGCAGCTTCAGGGGGCGGTCGAACACTGAAGCTTTCTTT
TRBJ1-3 | . | . | TRBV7-9 | CASSPSGPNTIYF | TGTGCCAGCAGCCCCTCGGGCCCAAACACCATATATTTT
TRBJ2-1 | TRBD2 | . | TRBV11-3 | CASAGDYYNEQFF | TGTGCCTCCGCGGGAGATTACTACAATGAGCAGTTCTTC